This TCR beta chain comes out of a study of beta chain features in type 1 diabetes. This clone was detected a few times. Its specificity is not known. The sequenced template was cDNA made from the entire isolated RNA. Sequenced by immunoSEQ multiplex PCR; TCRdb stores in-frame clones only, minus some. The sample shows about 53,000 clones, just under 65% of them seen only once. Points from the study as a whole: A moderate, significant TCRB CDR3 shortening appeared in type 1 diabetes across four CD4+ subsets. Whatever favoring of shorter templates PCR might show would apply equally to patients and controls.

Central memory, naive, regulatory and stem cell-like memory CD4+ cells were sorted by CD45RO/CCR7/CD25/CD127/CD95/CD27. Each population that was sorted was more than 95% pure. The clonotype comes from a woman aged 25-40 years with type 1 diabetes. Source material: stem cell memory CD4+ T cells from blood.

The CDR3: CASSQEGRGSGNTIYF. The CDR3 DNA sequence: TGCGCCAGCAGCCAAGAGGGGAGGGGCTCTGGAAACACCATATATTTT. This rearrangement joins TRBV4-1 to TRBJ1-3, with D perhaps matching TRBD1 (5 bases). Trimming pared 0 bases from V and 0 bases from J, leaving 9 bases between. This CDR3 has 16 residues. CDR1 and CDR2 (germline): MGHRA, YSYEKL.